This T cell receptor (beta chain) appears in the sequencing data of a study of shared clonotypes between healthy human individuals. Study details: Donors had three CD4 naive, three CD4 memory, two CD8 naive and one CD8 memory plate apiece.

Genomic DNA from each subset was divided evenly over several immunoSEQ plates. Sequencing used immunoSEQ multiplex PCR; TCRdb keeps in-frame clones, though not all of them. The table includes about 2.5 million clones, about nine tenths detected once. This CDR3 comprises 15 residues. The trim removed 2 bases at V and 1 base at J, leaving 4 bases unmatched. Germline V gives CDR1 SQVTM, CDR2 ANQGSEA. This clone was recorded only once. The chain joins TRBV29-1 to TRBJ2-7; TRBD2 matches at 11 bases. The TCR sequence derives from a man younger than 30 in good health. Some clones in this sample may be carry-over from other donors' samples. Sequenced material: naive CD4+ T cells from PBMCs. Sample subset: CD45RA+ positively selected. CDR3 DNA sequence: TGCAGCGTTGAACTAGCGGGAGGATTGTCCTACGAGCAGTACTTC. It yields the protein CSVELAGGLSYEQYF.